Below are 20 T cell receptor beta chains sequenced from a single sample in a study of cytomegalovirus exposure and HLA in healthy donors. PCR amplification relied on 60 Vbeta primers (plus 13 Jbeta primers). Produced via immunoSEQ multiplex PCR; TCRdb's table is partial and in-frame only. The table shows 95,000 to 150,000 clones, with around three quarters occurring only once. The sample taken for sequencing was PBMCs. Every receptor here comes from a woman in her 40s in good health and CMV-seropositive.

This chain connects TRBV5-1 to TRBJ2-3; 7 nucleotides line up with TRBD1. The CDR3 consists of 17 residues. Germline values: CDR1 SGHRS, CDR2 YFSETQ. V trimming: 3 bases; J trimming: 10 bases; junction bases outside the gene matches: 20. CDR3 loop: CASSSGTDFGPTGAQYF. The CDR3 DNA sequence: TGCGCCAGCAGCTCAGGGACGGATTTTGGCCCCACAGGGGCGCAGTATTTT.

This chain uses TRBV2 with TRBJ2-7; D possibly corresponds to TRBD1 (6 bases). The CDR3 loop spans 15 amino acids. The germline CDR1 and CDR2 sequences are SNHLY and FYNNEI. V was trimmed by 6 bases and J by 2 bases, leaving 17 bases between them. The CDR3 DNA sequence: TGTGCCAGCAGGGCACAGGGATCAGCGGCCTACGAGCAGTACTTC. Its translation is CASRAQGSAAYEQYF.

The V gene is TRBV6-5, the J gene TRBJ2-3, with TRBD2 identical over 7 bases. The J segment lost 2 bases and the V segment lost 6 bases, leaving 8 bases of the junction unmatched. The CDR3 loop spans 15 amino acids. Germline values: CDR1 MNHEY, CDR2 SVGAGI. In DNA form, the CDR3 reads TGTGCCAGCAGGGGGCCGGGGGGTCCCACAGATACGCAGTATTTT. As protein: CASRGPGGPTDTQYF.

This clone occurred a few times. CDR3 coding DNA: TGTGCCAGCAGCCAAGACGGGGGAGATGGCTACACCTTC. Amino acid sequence: CASSQDGGDGYTF. This sequence joins TRBV4-2 and TRBJ1-2; possible D gene TRBD1, 5 bases. The V and J ends lost 0 bases and 6 bases respectively, with 8 bases between them. This CDR3 is built from 13 residues. Per the germline V gene, CDR1 is LGHNA and CDR2 is YNFKEQ.

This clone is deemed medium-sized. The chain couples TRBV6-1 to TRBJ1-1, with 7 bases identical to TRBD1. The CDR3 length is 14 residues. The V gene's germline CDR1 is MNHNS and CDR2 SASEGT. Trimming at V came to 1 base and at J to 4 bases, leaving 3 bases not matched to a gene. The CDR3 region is CASSEVTGTTEAFF. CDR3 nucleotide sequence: TGTGCCAGCAGTGAAGTGACAGGGACCACTGAAGCTTTCTTT.

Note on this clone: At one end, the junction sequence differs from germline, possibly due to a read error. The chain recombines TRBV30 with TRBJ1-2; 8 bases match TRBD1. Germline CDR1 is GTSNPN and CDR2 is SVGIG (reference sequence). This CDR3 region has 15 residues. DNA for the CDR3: TGTGCCTGGTCTAACTGGGGGGACAGGCCTTATGGCTACCCCTTC. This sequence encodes CAWSNWGDRPYGYPF.

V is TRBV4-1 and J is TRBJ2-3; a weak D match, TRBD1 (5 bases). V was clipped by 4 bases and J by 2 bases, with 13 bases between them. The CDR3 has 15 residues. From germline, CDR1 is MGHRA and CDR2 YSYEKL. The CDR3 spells CASSRSDKFTDTQYF. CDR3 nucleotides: TGCGCCAGCAGCCGATCGGACAAATTCACAGATACGCAGTATTTT.

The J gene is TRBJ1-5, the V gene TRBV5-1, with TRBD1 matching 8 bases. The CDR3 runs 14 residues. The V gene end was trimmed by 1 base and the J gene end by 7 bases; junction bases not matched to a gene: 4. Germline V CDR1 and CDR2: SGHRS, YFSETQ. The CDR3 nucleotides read TGCGCCAGCAGCTTGACAGGGGGTGGGCAGCCCCAGCATTTT. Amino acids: CASSLTGGGQPQHF.

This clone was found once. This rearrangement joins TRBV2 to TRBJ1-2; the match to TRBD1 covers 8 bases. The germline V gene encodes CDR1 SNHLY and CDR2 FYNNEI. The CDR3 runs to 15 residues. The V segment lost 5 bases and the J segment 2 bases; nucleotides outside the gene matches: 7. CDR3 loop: CASSRQGTPNYGYTF. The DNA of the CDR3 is TGTGCCAGCAGTCGACAGGGGACACCAAACTATGGCTACACCTTC.

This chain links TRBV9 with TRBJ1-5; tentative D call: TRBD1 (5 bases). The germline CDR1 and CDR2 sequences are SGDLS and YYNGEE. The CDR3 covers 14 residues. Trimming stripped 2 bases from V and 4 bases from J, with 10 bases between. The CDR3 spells CASSVGGENQPQHF. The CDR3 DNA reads TGTGCCAGCAGCGTGGGGGGGGAAAATCAGCCCCAGCATTTT.

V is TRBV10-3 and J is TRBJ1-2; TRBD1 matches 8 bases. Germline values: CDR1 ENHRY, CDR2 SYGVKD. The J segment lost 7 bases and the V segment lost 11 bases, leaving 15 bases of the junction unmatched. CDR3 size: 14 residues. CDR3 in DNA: TGTGCCGCCCAAAGGCCCGGGACAGGTGGTGGCTACACCTTC. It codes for CAAQRPGTGGGYTF.

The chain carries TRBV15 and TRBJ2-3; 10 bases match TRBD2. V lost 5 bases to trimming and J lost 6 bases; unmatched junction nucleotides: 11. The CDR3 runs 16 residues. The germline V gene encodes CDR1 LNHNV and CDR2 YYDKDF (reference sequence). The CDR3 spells CATSGGQRGGVDTQYF. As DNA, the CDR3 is TGTGCCACCAGCGGTGGGCAGCGGGGGGGGGTTGATACGCAGTATTTT.

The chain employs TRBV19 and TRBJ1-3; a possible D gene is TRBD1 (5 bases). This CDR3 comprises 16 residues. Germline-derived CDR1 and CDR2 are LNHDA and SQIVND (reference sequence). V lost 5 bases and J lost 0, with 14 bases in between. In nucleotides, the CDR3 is TGTGCCAGTAGTTATCTTCCAGGGTCCTCTGGAAACACCATATATTTT. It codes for CASSYLPGSSGNTIYF.

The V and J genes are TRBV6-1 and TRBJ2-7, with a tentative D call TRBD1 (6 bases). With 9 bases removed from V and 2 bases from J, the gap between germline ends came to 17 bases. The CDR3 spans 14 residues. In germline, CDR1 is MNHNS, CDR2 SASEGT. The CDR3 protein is CASTHRDPPYEQYF. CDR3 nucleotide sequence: TGTGCCAGTACGCACAGGGACCCCCCCTACGAGCAGTACTTC.

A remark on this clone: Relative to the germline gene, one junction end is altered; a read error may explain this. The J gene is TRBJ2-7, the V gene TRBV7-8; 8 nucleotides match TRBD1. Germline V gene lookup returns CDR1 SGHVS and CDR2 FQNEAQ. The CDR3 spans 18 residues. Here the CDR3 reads CASSLAGLELGQGSFGDF. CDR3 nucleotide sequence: TGTGCCAGCAGCTTAGCGGGTCTCGAGCTAGGACAGGGATCTTTTGGGGACTTC.

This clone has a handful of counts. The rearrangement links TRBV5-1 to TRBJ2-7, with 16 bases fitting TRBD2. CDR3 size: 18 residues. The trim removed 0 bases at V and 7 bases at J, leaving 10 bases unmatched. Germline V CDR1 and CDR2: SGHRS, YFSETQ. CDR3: CASSLAPGLAGGVGEQYF. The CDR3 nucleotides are TGCGCCAGCAGCTTGGCCCCGGGACTAGCGGGGGGGGTCGGAGAGCAGTACTTC. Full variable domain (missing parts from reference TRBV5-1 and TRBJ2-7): KAGVTQTPRYLIKTRGQQVTLSCSPISGHRSVSWYQQTPGQGLQFLFEYFSETQRNKGNFPGRFSGRQFSNSRSEMNVSTLELGDSALYLCASSLAPGLAGGVGEQYFGPGTRLTVT.

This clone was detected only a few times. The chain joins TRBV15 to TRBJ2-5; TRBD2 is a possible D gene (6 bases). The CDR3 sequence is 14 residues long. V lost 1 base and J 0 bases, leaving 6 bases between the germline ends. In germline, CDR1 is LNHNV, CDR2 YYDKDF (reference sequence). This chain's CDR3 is CATSRGDYQETQYF. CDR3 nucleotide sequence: TGTGCCACCAGCAGAGGGGACTACCAAGAGACCCAGTACTTC. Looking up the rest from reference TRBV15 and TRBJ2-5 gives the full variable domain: DAMVIQNPRYQVTQFGKPVTLSCSQTLNHNVMYWYQQKSSQAPKLLFHYYDKDFNNEADTPDNFQSRRPNTSFCFLDIRSPGLGDTAMYLCATSRGDYQETQYFGPGTRLLVL.

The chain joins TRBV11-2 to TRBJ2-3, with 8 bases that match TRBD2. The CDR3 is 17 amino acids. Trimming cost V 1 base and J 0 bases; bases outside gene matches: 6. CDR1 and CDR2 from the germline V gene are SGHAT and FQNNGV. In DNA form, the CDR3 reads TGTGCCAGCAGCTTAGGGGGTAGCGGGGTTAGCACAGATACGCAGTATTTT. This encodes CASSLGGSGVSTDTQYF.

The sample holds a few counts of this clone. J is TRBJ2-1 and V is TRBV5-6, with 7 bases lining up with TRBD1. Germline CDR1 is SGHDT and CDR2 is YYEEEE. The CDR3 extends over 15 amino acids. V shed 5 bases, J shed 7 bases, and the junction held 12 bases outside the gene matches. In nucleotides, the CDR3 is TGTGCCAGCAGGGACAGGCCGGGAAGGGGGAATGAGCAGTTCTTC. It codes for CASRDRPGRGNEQFF.

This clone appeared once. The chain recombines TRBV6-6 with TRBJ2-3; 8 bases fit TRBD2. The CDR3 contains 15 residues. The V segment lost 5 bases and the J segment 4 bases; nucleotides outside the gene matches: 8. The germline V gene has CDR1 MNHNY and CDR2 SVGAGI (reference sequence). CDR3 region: CASSTGGERSDTQYF. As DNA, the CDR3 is TGTGCCAGCAGTACGGGGGGGGAAAGGTCAGATACGCAGTATTTT.